The 30 T cell receptor beta chains below were found in one sample sequenced in a study of T cells in Graves' hyperthyroidism and ophthalmopathy. Researchers took RNA transcripts and amplified the TCR beta CDR3 regions from them. When the TCR CDR3 underwent first-round RT-PCR, the HTBI primer set was used. TCRdb re-called the multiplex PCR reads with MiXCR, one entry per CDR3 protein. The sample consists of a few hundred thousand distinct CDR3 sequences, approximately 14% of them appearing once. Sequencing input: blood. The receptors stem from a woman between 18 and 29 years old with Graves' hyperthyroidism.

This clonotype was counted many times. The chain links TRBV28 to TRBJ1-5; D remains ambiguous. The CDR3 covers 14 residues. CDR1 MDHEN and CDR2 SYDVKM come from the germline V gene. V lost 3 bases to trimming and J lost 3 bases, with 9 bases between them. The CDR3 region has the DNA TGTGCCAGCAGTTTTGTACAGATCAATCAGCCCCAGCATTTT. Its translation: CASSFVQINQPQHF.

This clonotype was observed many times. This rearrangement joins TRBV6-1 to TRBJ2-7, with D perhaps matching TRBD1 or TRBD2 (6 bases each). V lost 7 bases, J lost 7 bases, and 20 bases lay in between. In germline, CDR1 is MNHNS, CDR2 SASEGT. The CDR3 sequence is 14 residues long. The CDR3 sequence is CASILGGLAWEQYF. The DNA for the CDR3 is TGTGCCAGCATCCTAGGGGGGCTAGCGTGGGAGCAGTACTTC.

This clonotype came up many times. V gene TRBV7-8 combines with J gene TRBJ2-3; 11 nucleotides line up with TRBD2. The V segment lost 3 bases and the J segment 4 bases; nucleotides outside the gene matches: 6. This CDR3 has 16 amino acids. CDR1 and CDR2 from the germline V gene are SGHVS and FQNEAQ. The CDR3 nucleotides are TGTGCCAGCAGCTTTCATACTAGCGGGAGTCCAGATACGCAGTATTTT. It is translated as CASSFHTSGSPDTQYF.

This clonotype was seen many times. The chain links TRBV5-5 to TRBJ2-7, with 8 bases lining up with TRBD1. V gave up 0 bases and J gave up 6 bases; unmatched junction bases: 5. The CDR3 extends over 14 amino acids. CDR1 and CDR2 (germline): SGHKS, YYEKEE (reference sequence). The CDR3 here is CASSLGTGNGEQYF. The CDR3 region has the DNA TGTGCCAGCAGCTTGGGGACAGGGAATGGCGAGCAGTACTTC.

This clonotype turned up a few times. A read error may explain this, as a much larger clone is one base away. This chain uses TRBV6-1 with TRBJ1-1; possibly TRBD1 for D (6 bases). The CDR3 runs to 14 residues. Between the trimmed V and J ends, which lost 6 bases and 5 bases, there was a span of 16 bases. Germline V gene data show CDR1 as MNHNS and CDR2 as SASEGT. The CDR3 DNA follows: TGTGCCAGCAGCAAGGTCAGGGGAGATACTGAAGCTTTCTTT. This sequence encodes CASSKVRGDTEAFF.

This clonotype has a count of ten or more. J is TRBJ2-7 and V is TRBV28, with 7 bases fitting TRBD1. V lost 7 bases, J lost 1 base, and 4 bases stayed unmatched. The germline CDR1 and CDR2 sequences are MDHEN and SYDVKM. This CDR3 has 13 amino acids. CDR3 sequence: CASTTGQSYEQYF. The CDR3 DNA reads TGTGCCAGCACCACGGGACAGTCCTACGAGCAGTACTTC. The whole variable domain, filled in from reference TRBV28 and TRBJ2-7, reads DVKVTQSSRYLVKRTGEKVFLECVQDMDHENMFWYRQDPGLGLRLIYFSYDVKMKEKGDIPEGYSVSREKKERFSLILESASTNQTSMYLCASTTGQSYEQYFGPGTRLTVT.

This clonotype was counted many times. The V call is TRBV27, the J call TRBJ1-5; D is ambiguous. Per germline, CDR1 MNHEY and CDR2 SMNVEV (reference sequence). V shed 3 bases and J shed 6 bases, with 12 bases lying between them. The CDR3 is 14 amino acids. The CDR3 loop reads CASSFQEGGQPQHF. CDR3 nucleotides: TGTGCCAGCAGTTTTCAGGAGGGTGGTCAGCCCCAGCATTTT.

This clonotype was counted between two and nine times. CDR3 residues: CASSSGRDTQYF. DNA of the CDR3: TGTGCCAGCAGCTCCGGGCGGGATACGCAGTATTTT. The chain employs TRBV7-2 and TRBJ2-3; D unclear. The CDR3 length is 12 residues. Trimming stripped 4 bases from V and 6 bases from J, with 8 bases between. CDR1 and CDR2 from the germline V gene are SGHTA and FQGNSA.

This clonotype appeared many times. The chain couples TRBV6-2 or TRBV6-3 to TRBJ2-7; 7 nucleotides agree with TRBD2. Germline CDR1 is MNHEY and CDR2 is SVGEGT. The CDR3 has 14 residues. The CDR3 loop is CATDSGRELYEQYF. The DNA of the CDR3 is TGTGCTACGGACTCCGGGCGGGAGCTCTACGAGCAGTACTTC.

In its sample, this clonotype was seen many times. This chain uses TRBV20-1 with TRBJ2-6, with D hard to call. Trimming pared 1 base from V and 0 bases from J, leaving 10 bases between. CDR3 size: 16 residues. Germline V gives CDR1 DFQATT, CDR2 SNEGSKA (reference sequence). CDR3 in amino acids: CSARGQMRSGANVLTF. CDR3 nucleotides: TGCAGTGCTAGAGGGCAAATGCGCTCTGGGGCCAACGTCCTGACTTTC.

The genes are TRBV20-1 and TRBJ1-3; tentative D call: TRBD1 (6 bases). The length of the CDR3 is 14 residues. In germline, CDR1 is DFQATT, CDR2 SNEGSKA (reference sequence). The V and J ends lost 4 bases and 0 bases respectively, with 10 bases between them. The CDR3 loop reads CSATGGYSGNTIYF. Here the CDR3 DNA reads TGCAGTGCTACCGGGGGCTACTCTGGAAACACCATATATTTT.

Of note for this clonotype: Compared with germline, one end of the junction differs, possibly owing to a read error. The chain links TRBV2 to TRBJ2-3, with 14 nucleotides matching TRBD2. The CDR3 consists of 19 residues. From germline, CDR1 is SNHLY and CDR2 FYNNEI. CDR3 in amino acids: CASSLPGLAGGGGTDTQCF. The CDR3, as DNA: TGTGCCAGCAGCCTCCCCGGACTAGCGGGGGGAGGTGGCACAGATACGCAGTGTTTT.

Many counts were recorded for this clonotype. The chain recombines TRBV7-6 with TRBJ2-3; 14 nucleotides agree with TRBD2. CDR3 size: 16 residues. V was clipped by 5 bases and J by 5 bases; unmatched bases: 6. Germline lookup yields CDR1 SGHVS and CDR2 FNYEAQ. The CDR3: CASSPTGLAGGDTQYF. CDR3 sequence (DNA): TGTGCCAGCAGCCCCACCGGACTAGCGGGGGGAGATACGCAGTATTTT.

This clonotype showed up many times. V and J are TRBV12-3 or TRBV12-4 and TRBJ2-3; TRBD2 matches 11 bases. V trimming: 5 bases; J trimming: 4 bases; junction bases outside the gene matches: 5. CDR3 size: 15 residues. As DNA, the CDR3 is TGTGCCAGCAGTGGCATAGCGGGAGGGCCAGATACGCAGTATTTT. As protein: CASSGIAGGPDTQYF.

This clonotype was detected only a few times. This rearrangement joins TRBV4-1 to TRBJ2-7, with D uncertain. This CDR3 comprises 15 residues. Germline V lookup: CDR1 MGHRA, CDR2 YSYEKL. Between the trimmed V and J ends, which lost 0 bases and 0 bases, there was a span of 9 bases. The CDR3 is CASSQDQRSSYEQYF. CDR3 nucleotides: TGCGCCAGCAGCCAAGACCAGCGCAGCTCCTACGAGCAGTACTTC.

The sample holds many counts of this clonotype. The J gene is TRBJ2-1, the V gene TRBV2; 12 nucleotides line up with TRBD2. J gave up 8 bases and V 5 bases, and 7 bases lay outside the gene matches. The CDR3 spans 15 residues. Germline loops: CDR1 SNHLY, CDR2 FYNNEI. The CDR3 loop reads CASSRLAGGGDEQFF. CDR3 nucleotides: TGTGCCAGCAGTCGGCTAGCGGGAGGGGGCGATGAGCAGTTCTTC.

This clonotype was recorded many times. V gene TRBV12-3 or TRBV12-4 combines with J gene TRBJ2-5; TRBD1 agrees at 12 bases. This CDR3 spans 16 amino acids. V lost 3 bases, J lost 4 bases, and 6 bases stayed unmatched. CDR3: CASSLGGQGAGETQYF. In DNA form, the CDR3 reads TGTGCCAGCAGTTTGGGGGGACAGGGGGCAGGAGAGACCCAGTACTTC.

This clonotype was seen more than once but under ten times. The chain uses TRBV28 and TRBJ1-3; D uncertain. The V and J ends lost 6 bases and 0 bases respectively, with 15 bases between them. Germline V gene sequence: CDR1 MDHEN, CDR2 SYDVKM. This CDR3 has 16 residues. CDR3 DNA: TGTGCCAGCAGCACCACACGGCGGAACTCTGGAAACACCATATATTTT. This gives the protein CASSTTRRNSGNTIYF.

The chain joins TRBV28 to TRBJ2-7; D uncertain. This CDR3 comprises 11 residues. Germline V gene data show CDR1 as MDHEN and CDR2 as SYDVKM. V dropped 3 bases and J dropped 9 bases, with 9 bases sitting between them. The CDR3 protein is CASSFSVRQYF. The CDR3 nucleotides are TGTGCCAGCAGTTTTTCTGTGCGGCAGTACTTC.

This clonotype has at least ten counts. The V call is TRBV5-1, the J call TRBJ1-1; a weak D match, TRBD1 (6 bases). The CDR3 spans 16 residues. CDR1 SGHRS and CDR2 YFSETQ come from the germline V gene. V lost 2 bases and J 2 bases, leaving 16 bases between the germline ends. CDR3 residues: CASSFEGTGINTEAFF. As DNA, the CDR3 is TGCGCCAGCAGCTTCGAAGGAACAGGGATTAACACTGAAGCTTTCTTT.

This clonotype was counted at least ten times. The J gene is TRBJ2-1, the V gene TRBV7-3, with D maybe TRBD2 (8 bases). From germline, CDR1 is SGHTA and CDR2 FQGTGA. Trimming removed 1 base at V and 6 bases at J, with 22 bases between. The length of the CDR3 is 18 residues. The CDR3 loop is CASSLKQGSLAGRNEQFF. The CDR3, as DNA: TGTGCCAGCAGCTTAAAACAGGGGAGTCTAGCGGGCCGCAATGAGCAGTTCTTC.

Note on this clonotype: This may arise from a read error, as a much more abundant clone is one base away. The V call is TRBV13, the J call TRBJ1-1; 9 positions agree with TRBD1. The CDR3 has 12 residues. Per germline, CDR1 PRHDT and CDR2 FYEKMQ (reference sequence). J was trimmed by 11 bases and V by 5 bases; bases with no gene match: 6. The CDR3 protein is CASSIRDRVAFF. In DNA form, the CDR3 reads TGTGCCAGCAGCATACGGGACAGGGTTGCTTTCTTT.

This clonotype was seen a handful of times. This chain joins TRBV6-1 and TRBJ2-7; 9 nucleotides line up with TRBD2. Trimming at V came to 5 bases and at J to 0 bases, leaving 8 bases not matched to a gene. CDR3 size: 16 residues. Germline V gene data show CDR1 as MNHNS and CDR2 as SASEGT. Here the CDR3 reads CASSLTGTSTSYEQYF. The CDR3 DNA reads TGTGCCAGCAGTCTAACCGGGACTAGCACCTCCTACGAGCAGTACTTC.

This clonotype was counted only a few times. A much larger clone sits a single nucleotide away, making a read error possible. This chain joins TRBV7-9 and TRBJ2-7, with 8 bases identical to TRBD2. The CDR3 is 14 amino acids. The germline CDR1 and CDR2 sequences are SEHNR and FQNEAQ (reference sequence). The CDR3: CASSIRLAPYEQCF. For the CDR3, the DNA is TGTGCCAGCAGCATCAGACTAGCGCCCTACGAGCAGTGCTTC.

This clonotype was observed a few times. V is TRBV14 and J is TRBJ2-2; no clear D. Germline-derived CDR1 and CDR2 are SGHDN and FVKESK. The CDR3 is 14 amino acids. V lost 2 bases and J 2 bases, leaving 6 bases between the germline ends. The CDR3 protein is CASSQLSNTGELFF. In nucleotides, the CDR3 is TGTGCCAGCAGCCAATTAAGCAACACCGGGGAGCTGTTTTTT.

For this clonotype: Given a much more abundant clone one base away, this may be a read error. V and J are TRBV7-2 and TRBJ1-1; D is perhaps TRBD1 (6 bases). The V end lost 5 bases, the J end lost 4 bases, and 11 bases lay between the germline ends. This CDR3 contains 13 residues. Germline values: CDR1 SGHTA, CDR2 FQGNSA. For the CDR3, the DNA is TGTGCCAGCAGCCGACAGGATTTCACTGAAGCTTTCTTT. It translates to CASSRQDFTEAFF.

The chain recombines TRBV5-5 with TRBJ2-7; the match to TRBD1 covers 7 bases. Germline V gene sequence: CDR1 SGHKS, CDR2 YYEKEE (reference sequence). J lost 4 bases, V lost 5 bases, and 18 bases had no gene match. The CDR3 consists of 17 residues. DNA for the CDR3: TGTGCCAGCAGTTACGATGACAGGGTTCGTTTTGCGTACGAGCAGTACTTC. This sequence encodes CASSYDDRVRFAYEQYF.

This clonotype was picked up many times. The chain combines TRBV9 with TRBJ1-1; no reliable D call. CDR3 length: 15 residues. Trimming cost V 0 bases and J 0 bases, with 9 bases left between them. The germline gives CDR1 SGDLS, CDR2 YYNGEE. The CDR3 DNA follows: TGTGCCAGCAGCGTAGGGGGATCGATGAACACTGAAGCTTTCTTT. It encodes CASSVGGSMNTEAFF.

This clonotype was counted only a few times. The chain has TRBV19 and TRBJ2-7, with D maybe TRBD1 (5 bases). V gave up 3 bases and J gave up 3 bases, with 9 bases separating them. Germline V CDR1 and CDR2: LNHDA, SQIVND (reference sequence). CDR3 length equals 13 residues. The CDR3 nucleotides read TGTGCCAGTAGTATCCAGGGTAACTACGAGCAGTACTTC. Amino acid sequence: CASSIQGNYEQYF.

The table lists this clonotype with many counts. The rearrangement uses TRBV6-1 and TRBJ2-1; either TRBD1 or TRBD2 may fit D (5 bases each). Germline V gives CDR1 MNHNS, CDR2 SASEGT. The CDR3 has 12 amino acids. The ends were cut back, 1 base at V and 10 bases at J, with 8 bases in the middle. The CDR3 DNA reads TGTGCCAGCAGTGAAGAGGGACGAGAGCAGTTCTTC. It codes for CASSEEGREQFF.